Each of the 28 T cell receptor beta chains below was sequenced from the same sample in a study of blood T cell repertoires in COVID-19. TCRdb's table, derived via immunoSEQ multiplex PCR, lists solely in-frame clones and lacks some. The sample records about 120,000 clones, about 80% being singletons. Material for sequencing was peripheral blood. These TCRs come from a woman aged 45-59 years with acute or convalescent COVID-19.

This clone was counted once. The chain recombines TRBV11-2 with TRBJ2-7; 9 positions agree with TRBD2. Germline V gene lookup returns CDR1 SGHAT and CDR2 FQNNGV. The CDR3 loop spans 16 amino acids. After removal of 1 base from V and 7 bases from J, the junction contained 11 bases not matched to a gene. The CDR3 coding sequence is TGTGCCAGCAGCTTAGGTTCTAGCGGGGCATTACATGAGCAGTACTTC. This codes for CASSLGSSGALHEQYF.

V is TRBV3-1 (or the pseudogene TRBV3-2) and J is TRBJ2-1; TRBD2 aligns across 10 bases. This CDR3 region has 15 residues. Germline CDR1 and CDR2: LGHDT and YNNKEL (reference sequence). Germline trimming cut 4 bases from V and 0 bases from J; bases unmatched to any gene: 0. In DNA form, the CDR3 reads TGTGCCAGCAGCCCTAGCGGGGGCTCCTACAATGAGCAGTTCTTC. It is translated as CASSPSGGSYNEQFF.

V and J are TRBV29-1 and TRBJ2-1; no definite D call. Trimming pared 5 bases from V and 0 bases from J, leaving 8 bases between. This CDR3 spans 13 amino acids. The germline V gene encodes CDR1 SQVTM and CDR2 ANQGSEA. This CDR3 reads CSVHSSSYNEQFF. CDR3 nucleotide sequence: TGCAGCGTTCACAGTTCCTCCTACAATGAGCAGTTCTTC.

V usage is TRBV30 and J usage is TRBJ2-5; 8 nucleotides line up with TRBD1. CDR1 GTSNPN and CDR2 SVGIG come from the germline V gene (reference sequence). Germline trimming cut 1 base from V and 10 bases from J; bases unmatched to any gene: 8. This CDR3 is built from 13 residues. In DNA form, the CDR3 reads TGTGCCTGGAGTGAACAGGGGGGTGGATTCCAGTACTTC. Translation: CAWSEQGGGFQYF.

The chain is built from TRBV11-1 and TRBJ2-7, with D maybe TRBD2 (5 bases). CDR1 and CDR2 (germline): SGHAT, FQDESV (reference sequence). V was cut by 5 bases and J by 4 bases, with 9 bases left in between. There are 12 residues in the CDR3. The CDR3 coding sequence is TGTGCCAGCAGCCCGACGGGATACGAGCAGTACTTC. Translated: CASSPTGYEQYF.

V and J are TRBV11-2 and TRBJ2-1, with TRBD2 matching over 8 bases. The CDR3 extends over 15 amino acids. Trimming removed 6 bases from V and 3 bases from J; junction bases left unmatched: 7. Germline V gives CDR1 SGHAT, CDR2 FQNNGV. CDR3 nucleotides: TGTGCCAGCAGACCCAGCGGGGGATACTACAATGAGCAGTTCTTC. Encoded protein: CASRPSGGYYNEQFF.

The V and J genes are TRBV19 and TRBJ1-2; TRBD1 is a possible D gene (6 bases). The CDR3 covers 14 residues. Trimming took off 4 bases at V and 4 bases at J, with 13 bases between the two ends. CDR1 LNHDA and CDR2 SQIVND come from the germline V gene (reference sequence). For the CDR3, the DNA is TGTGCCAGTAGTACCACAGGGTCTGGCTATGGCTACACCTTC. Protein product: CASSTTGSGYGYTF.

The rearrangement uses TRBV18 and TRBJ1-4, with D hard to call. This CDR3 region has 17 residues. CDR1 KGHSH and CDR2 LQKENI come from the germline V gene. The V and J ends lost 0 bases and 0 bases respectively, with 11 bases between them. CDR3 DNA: TGTGCCAGCTCACCACCTTTTCCCCGCGCAACTAATGAAAAACTGTTTTTT. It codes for CASSPPFPRATNEKLFF.

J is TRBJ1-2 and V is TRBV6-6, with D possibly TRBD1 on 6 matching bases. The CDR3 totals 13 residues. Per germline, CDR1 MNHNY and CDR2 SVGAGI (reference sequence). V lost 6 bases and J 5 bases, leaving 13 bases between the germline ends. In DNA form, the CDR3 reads TGTGCCAGCAGACAGGGTCTGGGGTATGGCTACACCTTC. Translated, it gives CASRQGLGYGYTF.

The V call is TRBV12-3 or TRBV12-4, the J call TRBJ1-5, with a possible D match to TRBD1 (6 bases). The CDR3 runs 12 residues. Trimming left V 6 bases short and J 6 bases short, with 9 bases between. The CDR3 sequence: CASRQGSQPQHF. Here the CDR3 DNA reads TGTGCCAGCAGACAGGGTTCTCAGCCCCAGCATTTT.

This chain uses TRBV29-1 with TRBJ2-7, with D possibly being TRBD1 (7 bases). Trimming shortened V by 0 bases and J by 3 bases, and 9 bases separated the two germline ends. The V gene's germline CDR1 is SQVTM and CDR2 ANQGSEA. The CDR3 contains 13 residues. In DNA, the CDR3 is TGCAGCGTTGAAGACCAGGGGGGCTACGAGCAGTACTTC. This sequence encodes CSVEDQGGYEQYF.

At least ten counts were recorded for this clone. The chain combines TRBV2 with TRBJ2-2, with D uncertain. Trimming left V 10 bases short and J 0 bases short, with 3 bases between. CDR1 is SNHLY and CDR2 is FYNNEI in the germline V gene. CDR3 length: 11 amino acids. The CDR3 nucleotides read TGTGCCACCACGAACACCGGGGAGCTGTTTTTT. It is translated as CATTNTGELFF.

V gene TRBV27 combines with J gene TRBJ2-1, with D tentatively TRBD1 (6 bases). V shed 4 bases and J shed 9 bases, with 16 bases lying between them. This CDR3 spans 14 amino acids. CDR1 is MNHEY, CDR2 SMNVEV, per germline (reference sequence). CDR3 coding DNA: TGTGCCAGCAGTTCCCCCTTCAGGGGAACTGAGCAGTTCTTC. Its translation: CASSSPFRGTEQFF.

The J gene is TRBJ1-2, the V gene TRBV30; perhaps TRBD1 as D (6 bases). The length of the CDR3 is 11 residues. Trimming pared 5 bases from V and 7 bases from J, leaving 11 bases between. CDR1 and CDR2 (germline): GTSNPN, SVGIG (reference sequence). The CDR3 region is CAWCYRAGYTF. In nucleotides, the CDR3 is TGTGCCTGGTGCTACAGGGCTGGCTACACCTTC.

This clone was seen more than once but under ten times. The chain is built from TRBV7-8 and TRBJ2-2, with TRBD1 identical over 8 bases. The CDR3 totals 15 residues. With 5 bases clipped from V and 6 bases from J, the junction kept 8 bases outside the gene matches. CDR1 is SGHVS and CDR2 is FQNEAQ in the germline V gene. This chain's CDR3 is CASSEQGALAGELFF. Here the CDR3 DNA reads TGTGCCAGCAGCGAGCAGGGGGCGTTGGCCGGGGAGCTGTTTTTT.

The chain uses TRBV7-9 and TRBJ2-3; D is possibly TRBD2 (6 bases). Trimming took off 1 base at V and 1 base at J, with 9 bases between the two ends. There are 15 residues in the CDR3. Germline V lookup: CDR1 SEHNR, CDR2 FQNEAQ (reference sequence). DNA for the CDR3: TGTGCCAGCAGCTTAGAAGTAGCGGGCACAGATACGCAGTATTTT. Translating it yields CASSLEVAGTDTQYF.

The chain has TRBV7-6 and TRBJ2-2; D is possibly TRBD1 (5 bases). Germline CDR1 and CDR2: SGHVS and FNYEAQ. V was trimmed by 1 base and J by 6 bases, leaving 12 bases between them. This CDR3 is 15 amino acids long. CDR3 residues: CASSLEVQGAGELFF. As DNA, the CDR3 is TGTGCCAGCAGCTTAGAGGTCCAGGGTGCCGGGGAGCTGTTTTTT.

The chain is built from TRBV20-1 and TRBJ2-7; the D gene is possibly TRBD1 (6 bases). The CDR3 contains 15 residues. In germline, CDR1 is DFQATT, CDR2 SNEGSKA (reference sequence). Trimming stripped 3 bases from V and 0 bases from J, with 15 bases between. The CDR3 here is CSASDTGQSSYEQYF. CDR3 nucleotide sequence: TGCAGTGCTAGTGATACGGGACAAAGCTCCTACGAGCAGTACTTC.

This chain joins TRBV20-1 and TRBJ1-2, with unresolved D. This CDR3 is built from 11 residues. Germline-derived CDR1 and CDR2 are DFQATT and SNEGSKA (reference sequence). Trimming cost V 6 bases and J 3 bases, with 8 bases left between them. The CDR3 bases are TGCAGTGCCCGGGAAGACTATGGCTACACCTTC. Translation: CSAREDYGYTF.

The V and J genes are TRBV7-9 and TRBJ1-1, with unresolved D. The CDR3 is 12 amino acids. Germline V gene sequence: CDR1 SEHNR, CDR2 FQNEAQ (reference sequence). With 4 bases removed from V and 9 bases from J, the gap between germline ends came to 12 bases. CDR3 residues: CASSSASQKAFF. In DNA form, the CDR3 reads TGTGCCAGCAGCTCAGCATCACAGAAAGCTTTCTTT.

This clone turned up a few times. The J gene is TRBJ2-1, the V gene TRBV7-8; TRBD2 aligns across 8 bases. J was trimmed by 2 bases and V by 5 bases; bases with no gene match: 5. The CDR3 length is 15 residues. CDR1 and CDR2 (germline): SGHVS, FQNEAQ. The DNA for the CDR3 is TGTGCCAGCAGCCCACTAGCGGCCACCTACAATGAGCAGTTCTTC. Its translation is CASSPLAATYNEQFF.

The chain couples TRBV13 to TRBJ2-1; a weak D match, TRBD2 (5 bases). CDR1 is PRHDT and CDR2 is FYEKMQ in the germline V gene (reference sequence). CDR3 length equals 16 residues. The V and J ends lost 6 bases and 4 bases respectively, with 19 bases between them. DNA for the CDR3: TGTGCCAGCAGAATGCTGTTTGGGCGGGCTTACAATGAGCAGTTCTTC. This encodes CASRMLFGRAYNEQFF.

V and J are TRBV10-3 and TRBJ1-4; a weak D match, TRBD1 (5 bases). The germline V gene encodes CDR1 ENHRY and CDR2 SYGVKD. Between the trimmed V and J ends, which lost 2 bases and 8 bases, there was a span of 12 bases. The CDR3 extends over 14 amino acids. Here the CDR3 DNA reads TGTGCCATCAGTGAGGGGCAGGGTGTGGAAAAACTGTTTTTT. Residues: CAISEGQGVEKLFF.

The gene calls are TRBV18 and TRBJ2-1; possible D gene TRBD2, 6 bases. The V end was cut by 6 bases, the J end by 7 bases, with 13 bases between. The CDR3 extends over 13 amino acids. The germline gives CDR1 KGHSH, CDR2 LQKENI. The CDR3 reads CASSNGGSNEQFF. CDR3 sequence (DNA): TGTGCCAGCTCGAATGGGGGGTCGAATGAGCAGTTCTTC.

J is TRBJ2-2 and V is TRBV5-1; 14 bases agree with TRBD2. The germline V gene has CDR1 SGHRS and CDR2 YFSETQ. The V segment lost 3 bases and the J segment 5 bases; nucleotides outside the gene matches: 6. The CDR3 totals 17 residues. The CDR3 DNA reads TGCGCCAGCAGCTCGGGACTAGCGGGAGCGGGGACCGGGGAGCTGTTTTTT. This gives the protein CASSSGLAGAGTGELFF.

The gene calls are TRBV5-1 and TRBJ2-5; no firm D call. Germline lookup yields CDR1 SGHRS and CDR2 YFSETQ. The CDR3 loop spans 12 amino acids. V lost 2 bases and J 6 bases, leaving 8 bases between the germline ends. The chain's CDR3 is CASSFEEQTQYF. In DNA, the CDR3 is TGCGCCAGCAGCTTCGAAGAGCAGACCCAGTACTTC.

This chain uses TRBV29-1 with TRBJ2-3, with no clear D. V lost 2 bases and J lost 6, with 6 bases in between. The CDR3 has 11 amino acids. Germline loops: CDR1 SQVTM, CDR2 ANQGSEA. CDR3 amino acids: CSVELMDTQYF. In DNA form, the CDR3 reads TGCAGCGTTGAATTAATGGATACGCAGTATTTT.

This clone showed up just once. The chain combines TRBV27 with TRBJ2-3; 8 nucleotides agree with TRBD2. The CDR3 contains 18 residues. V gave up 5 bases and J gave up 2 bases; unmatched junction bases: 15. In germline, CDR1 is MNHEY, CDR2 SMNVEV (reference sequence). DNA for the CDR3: TGTGCCAGCAGTCCCCACCTGGAGAGCGGGAGATTCACAGATACGCAGTATTTT. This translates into CASSPHLESGRFTDTQYF.